This T cell receptor (beta chain) was observed in a study of shared clonotypes between healthy human individuals. Study in general: Donors consisted of a couple of women and three men between 18 and 49.

Notes on the study in general: Memory subsets generally showed lower estimated richness than naive subsets.

Authors' methods: Quality scores were absent from the junction-only immunoSEQ sequences, so filtering differed. The protocol was immunoSEQ multiplex PCR, while the TCRdb copy is restricted to in-frame clones and leaves out a portion. V and J calls and clone size are those listed in that table; D and trimming were worked out from the DNA. The sample shows 850,000 to 1,200,000 clones, 65% to 80% of them seen only once. Notes on this clone: Its antigen is still unknown.

Each sample came from a Caucasian adult donor living in Nashville, Tennessee. This clonotype originated in a man aged 18 to 35 in good health. The sample was memory CD4+ T cells sorted from blood. Subset here: CD45RA-negative fraction.

The CDR3 sequence: CPRYEQYF. CDR3 coding DNA: TGTCCCCGGTACGAGCAGTACTTC. The J gene is TRBJ2-7, the V gene TRBV7-9; D remains unclear. The CDR3 is made up of 8 amino acids. Germline assignment: CDR1 SEHNR and CDR2 FQNEAQ (reference sequence).